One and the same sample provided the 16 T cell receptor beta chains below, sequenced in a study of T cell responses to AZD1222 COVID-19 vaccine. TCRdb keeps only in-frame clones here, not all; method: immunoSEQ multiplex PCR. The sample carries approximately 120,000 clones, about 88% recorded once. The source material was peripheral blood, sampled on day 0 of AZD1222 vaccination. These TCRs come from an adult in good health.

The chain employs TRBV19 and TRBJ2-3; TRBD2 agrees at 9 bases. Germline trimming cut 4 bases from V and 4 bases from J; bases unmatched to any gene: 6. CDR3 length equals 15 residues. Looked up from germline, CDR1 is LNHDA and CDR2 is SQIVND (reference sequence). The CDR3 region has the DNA TGTGCCAGTAGTACTAGCGGGAAGGGAGCAGATACGCAGTATTTT. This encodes CASSTSGKGADTQYF.

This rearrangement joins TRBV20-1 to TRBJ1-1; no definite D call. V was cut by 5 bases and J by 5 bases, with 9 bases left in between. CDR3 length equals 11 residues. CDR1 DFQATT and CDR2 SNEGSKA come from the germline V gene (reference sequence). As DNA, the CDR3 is TGCAGTGCTCCACATTGGACTGAAGCTTTCTTT. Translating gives CSAPHWTEAFF.

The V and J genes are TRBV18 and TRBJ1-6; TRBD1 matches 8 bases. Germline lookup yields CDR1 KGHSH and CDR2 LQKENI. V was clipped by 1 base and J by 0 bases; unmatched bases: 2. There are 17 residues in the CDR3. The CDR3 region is CASSPLTGGSYNSPLHF. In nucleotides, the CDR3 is TGTGCCAGCTCACCACTCACAGGGGGCTCCTATAATTCACCCCTCCACTTT.

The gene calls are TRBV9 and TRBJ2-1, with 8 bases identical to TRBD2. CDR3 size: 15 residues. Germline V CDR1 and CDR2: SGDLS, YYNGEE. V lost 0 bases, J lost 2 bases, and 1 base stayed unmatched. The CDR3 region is CASSVAGRAYNEQFF. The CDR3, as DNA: TGTGCCAGCAGCGTAGCCGGGAGGGCCTACAATGAGCAGTTCTTC.

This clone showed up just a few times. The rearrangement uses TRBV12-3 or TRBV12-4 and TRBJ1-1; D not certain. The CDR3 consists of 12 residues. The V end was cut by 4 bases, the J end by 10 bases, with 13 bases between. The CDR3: CASSSEIVGAFF. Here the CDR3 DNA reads TGTGCCAGCAGTTCCGAAATTGTCGGAGCTTTCTTT.

The CDR3 protein is CASSVARAGNTIYF. CDR3 in DNA: TGTGCCAGCAGCGTAGCCAGAGCTGGAAACACCATATATTTT. V and J are TRBV9 and TRBJ1-3; D gene uncertain. CDR1 and CDR2 from the germline V gene are SGDLS and YYNGEE. The germline V and J ends were trimmed by 0 bases and 2 bases, with 6 bases remaining between them. This CDR3 has 14 amino acids.

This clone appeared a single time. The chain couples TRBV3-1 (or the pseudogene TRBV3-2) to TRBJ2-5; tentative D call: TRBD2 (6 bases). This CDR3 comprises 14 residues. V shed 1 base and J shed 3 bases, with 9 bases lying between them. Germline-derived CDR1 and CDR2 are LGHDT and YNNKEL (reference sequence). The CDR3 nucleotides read TGTGCCAGCAGCCAAGTCCTAGCGAAAGAGACCCAGTACTTC. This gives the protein CASSQVLAKETQYF.

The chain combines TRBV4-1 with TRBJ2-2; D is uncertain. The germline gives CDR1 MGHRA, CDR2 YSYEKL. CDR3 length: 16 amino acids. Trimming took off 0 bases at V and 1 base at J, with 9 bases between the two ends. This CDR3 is CASSQDGGRNTGELFF. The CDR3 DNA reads TGCGCCAGCAGCCAAGATGGTGGAAGGAACACCGGGGAGCTGTTTTTT.

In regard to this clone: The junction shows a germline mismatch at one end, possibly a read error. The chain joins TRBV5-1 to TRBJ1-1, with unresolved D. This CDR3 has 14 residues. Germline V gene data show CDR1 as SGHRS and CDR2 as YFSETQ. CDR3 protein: CASRLAHENTEAFF. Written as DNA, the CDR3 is TGCGCCAGCAGATTGGCACACGAGAACACTGAAGCTTTCTTT.

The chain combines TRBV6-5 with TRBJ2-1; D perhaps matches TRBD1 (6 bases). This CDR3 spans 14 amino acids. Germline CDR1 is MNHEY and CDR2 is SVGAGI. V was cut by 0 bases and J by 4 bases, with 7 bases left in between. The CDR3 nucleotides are TGTGCCAGCAGTTACTCGACAGGTTACAATGAGCAGTTCTTC. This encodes CASSYSTGYNEQFF.

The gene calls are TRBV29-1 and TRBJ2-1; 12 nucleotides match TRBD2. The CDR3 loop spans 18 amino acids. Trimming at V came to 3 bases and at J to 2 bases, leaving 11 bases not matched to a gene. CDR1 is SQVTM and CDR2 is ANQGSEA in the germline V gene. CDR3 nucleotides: TGCAGCGTTGATGGGCTAGCGGGGGGGCCCGGAGCCTACAATGAGCAGTTCTTC. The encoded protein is CSVDGLAGGPGAYNEQFF.

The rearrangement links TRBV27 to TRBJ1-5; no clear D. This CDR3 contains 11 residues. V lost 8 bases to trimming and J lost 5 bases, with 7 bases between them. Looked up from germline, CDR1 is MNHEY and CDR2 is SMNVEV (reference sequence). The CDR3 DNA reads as TGTGCCAGCCGGGGTCATCAGCCCCAGCATTTT. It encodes CASRGHQPQHF.

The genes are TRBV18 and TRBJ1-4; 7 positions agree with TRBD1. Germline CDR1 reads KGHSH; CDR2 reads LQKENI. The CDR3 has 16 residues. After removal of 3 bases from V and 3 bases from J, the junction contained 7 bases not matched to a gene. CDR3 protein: CASSPLSGTANEKLFF. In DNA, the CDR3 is TGTGCCAGCTCACCTCTCTCCGGGACAGCTAATGAAAAACTGTTTTTT.

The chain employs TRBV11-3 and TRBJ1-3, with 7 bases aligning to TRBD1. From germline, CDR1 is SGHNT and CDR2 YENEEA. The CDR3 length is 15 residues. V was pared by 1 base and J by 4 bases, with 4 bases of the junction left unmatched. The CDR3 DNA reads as TGTGCCAGCAGCTTAGTACAGGGGTCCGGAAACACCATATATTTT. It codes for CASSLVQGSGNTIYF.

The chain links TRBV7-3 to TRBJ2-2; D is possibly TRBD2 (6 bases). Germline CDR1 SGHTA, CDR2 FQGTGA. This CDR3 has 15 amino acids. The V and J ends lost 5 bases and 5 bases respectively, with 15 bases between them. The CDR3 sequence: CASSAGPGGTGELFF. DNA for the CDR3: TGTGCCAGCAGCGCGGGGCCGGGTGGGACCGGGGAGCTGTTTTTT.

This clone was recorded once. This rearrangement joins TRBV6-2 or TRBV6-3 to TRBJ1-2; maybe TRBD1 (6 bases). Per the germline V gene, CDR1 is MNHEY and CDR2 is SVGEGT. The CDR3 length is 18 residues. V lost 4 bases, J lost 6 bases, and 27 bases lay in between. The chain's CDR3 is CASSFTGPRGFSSHGYTF. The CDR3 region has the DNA TGTGCCAGCAGTTTTACGGGGCCCAGGGGCTTTTCTAGCCATGGCTACACCTTC.